Shown below are 26 T cell receptor beta chains from a single sample sequenced in a study of regulatory T cells in long-lasting Graves disease. Building the TCR beta libraries relied on iRepertoire HTBI primers, and CDR3 regions underwent Arm-PCR. TCRdb re-derived calls from the multiplex PCR reads in MiXCR, one entry per CDR3 protein. The sample comprises 350,000 to 550,000 distinct CDR3 sequences, about 17% of which are singletons, and 23% rests with the top ten. Time point in this sample: newly diagnosed GD, antithyroid drugs for less than 3 months. RNA extracted from PBMCs served as the sequencing template. This sample was also put to use in a study of T cells in Graves' hyperthyroidism and ophthalmopathy.

Material: peripheral blood mononuclear cells (PBMCs), obtained at new diagnosis, from a patient treated with antithyroid drugs. These receptor sequences come from a woman between 18 and 29 years old with Graves disease.

This clonotype was found a few times. The V gene is TRBV6-1, the J gene TRBJ1-2; D is perhaps TRBD1 (6 bases). V was cut by 6 bases and J by 0 bases, with 17 bases left in between. The CDR3 sequence is 16 residues long. Germline assignment: CDR1 MNHNS and CDR2 SASEGT. This chain's CDR3 is CASSPLAGGPNYGYTF. CDR3 in DNA: TGTGCCAGCAGCCCCCTCGCGGGGGGCCCTAACTATGGCTACACCTTC.

This clonotype was detected a few times. V usage is TRBV7-8 and J usage is TRBJ1-5, with 7 bases lining up with TRBD1. Germline CDR1 reads SGHVS; CDR2 reads FQNEAQ. V lost 0 bases to trimming and J lost 1 base; unmatched junction nucleotides: 6. This CDR3 comprises 17 residues. CDR3 in DNA: TGTGCCAGCAGCTTAGCTTACCAGGGGGGGAGCAATCAGCCCCAGCATTTT. It yields the protein CASSLAYQGGSNQPQHF.

This clonotype appeared many times. The rearrangement joins TRBV28 to TRBJ2-1; TRBD1 aligns across 10 bases. V shed 5 bases, J shed 7 bases, and the junction held 8 bases outside the gene matches. The CDR3 sequence is 15 residues long. Per germline, CDR1 MDHEN and CDR2 SYDVKM. The CDR3 spells CASSPTGQGLNEQFF. CDR3 coding DNA: TGTGCCAGCAGTCCGACGGGACAGGGGTTAAATGAGCAGTTCTTC.

This clonotype was recorded at least ten times. The chain links TRBV15 to TRBJ1-1; a weak D match, TRBD1 (6 bases). Trimming left V 1 base short and J 5 bases short, with 11 bases between. This CDR3 is 14 amino acids long. Germline loops: CDR1 LNHNV, CDR2 YYDKDF (reference sequence). This CDR3 is CATSRGLQGTEAFF. The CDR3 nucleotides read TGTGCCACCAGCAGAGGACTGCAGGGGACTGAAGCTTTCTTT.

This clonotype showed up many times. The V gene is TRBV14, the J gene TRBJ2-1, with TRBD1 identical over 8 bases. CDR3 length: 16 residues. In germline, CDR1 is SGHDN, CDR2 FVKESK. The V and J ends lost 2 bases and 4 bases, in that order; junction bases with no gene match: 7. CDR3 in amino acids: CASSQLPGQEYNEQFF. The CDR3 DNA reads as TGTGCCAGCAGCCAACTCCCGGGACAGGAGTACAATGAGCAGTTCTTC.

This chain uses TRBV19 with TRBJ2-1, with 10 bases lining up with TRBD1. The CDR3 loop spans 14 amino acids. V was clipped by 11 bases and J by 8 bases; unmatched bases: 12. Germline V gene sequence: CDR1 LNHDA, CDR2 SQIVND (reference sequence). The CDR3 DNA sequence: TGTGCCGTCAGGGGGACAGGGGCCCTCGATGAGCAGTTCTTC. Its translation is CAVRGTGALDEQFF.

This clonotype has more than one count but fewer than ten. As DNA, the CDR3 is TGTGCCAGCAGCGTAGTGGTGGGAGCCCCCCAAGAGACCCAGTACTTC. Encoded protein: CASSVVVGAPQETQYF. V gene TRBV9 combines with J gene TRBJ2-5; perhaps TRBD2 as D (5 bases). Germline V gives CDR1 SGDLS, CDR2 YYNGEE. The CDR3 covers 16 residues. V was pared by 0 bases and J by 1 base, with 13 bases between.

There are a few counts of this clonotype. The chain links TRBV6-1 to TRBJ1-1; the D gene is possibly TRBD1 (6 bases). This CDR3 spans 11 amino acids. V lost 8 bases to trimming and J lost 7 bases, with 11 bases between them. Germline V gene lookup returns CDR1 MNHNS and CDR2 SASEGT. The CDR3 bases are TGTGCCAGCTGGGAGGGGGGTGAAGCTTTCTTT. This sequence encodes CASWEGGEAFF.

In its sample, this clonotype was seen many times. The CDR3 DNA follows: TGCAGTGCTAGAGGCCACCGGGACACAAGAGCAGATACGCAGTATTTT. Translation: CSARGHRDTRADTQYF. The chain combines TRBV20-1 with TRBJ2-3; maybe TRBD1 (6 bases). CDR1 DFQATT and CDR2 SNEGSKA come from the germline V gene (reference sequence). The V and J ends lost 1 base and 4 bases respectively, with 18 bases between them. This CDR3 contains 16 residues.

This chain joins TRBV4-3 and TRBJ2-1; 8 bases are shared with TRBD1. The CDR3 runs to 15 residues. The J segment lost 10 bases and the V segment lost 0 bases, leaving 8 bases of the junction unmatched. Germline V gene sequence: CDR1 LGHNA, CDR2 YSLEER. In DNA form, the CDR3 reads TGCGCCAGCAGCCAAGACAGGGGGCCCTCAAGGGAGCAGTTCTTC. This sequence encodes CASSQDRGPSREQFF.

This clonotype appeared many times. This rearrangement joins TRBV9 to TRBJ1-2; a possible D gene is TRBD1 (5 bases). Germline CDR1 is SGDLS and CDR2 is YYNGEE. The CDR3 is 15 amino acids. V lost 6 bases and J 1 base, leaving 16 bases between the germline ends. The DNA of the CDR3 is TGTGCCAGCACCCGTGAAGGGACCCTTAACTATGGCTACACCTTC. Its translation is CASTREGTLNYGYTF.

This chain joins TRBV19 and TRBJ1-1; no clear D gene. Germline CDR1 is LNHDA and CDR2 is SQIVND (reference sequence). V dropped 3 bases and J dropped 1 base, with 15 bases sitting between them. This CDR3 spans 16 amino acids. CDR3 coding DNA: TGTGCCAGTAGTATCGGGCGCAGACAAACGAACACTGAAGCTTTCTTT. This encodes CASSIGRRQTNTEAFF.

This clonotype was picked up many times. The chain has TRBV7-8 and TRBJ2-1; 11 nucleotides match TRBD2. Germline CDR1 reads SGHVS; CDR2 reads FQNEAQ. This CDR3 region has 15 residues. After removal of 6 bases from V and 4 bases from J, the junction contained 5 bases not matched to a gene. The CDR3 spells CASSQLAGDYNEQFF. The CDR3 DNA reads as TGTGCCAGCAGTCAACTAGCGGGGGATTACAATGAGCAGTTCTTC.

This clonotype was counted between two and nine times. The germline gene is not matched at one end of the junction; a read error may be the cause. The CDR3 loop reads CSAREWRAQTQYF. CDR3 in DNA: TGCAGTGCCAGAGAGTGGCGGGCCCAGACCCAGTACTTC. This chain links TRBV20-1 with TRBJ2-5, with D tentatively TRBD2 (5 bases). Germline-derived CDR1 and CDR2 are DFQATT and SNEGSKA (reference sequence). CDR3 length: 13 amino acids.

This clonotype occurred many times. The CDR3 coding sequence is TGTGCTACAAATTCCGGAGGGACTGAAGCTTTCTTT. Encoded protein: CATNSGGTEAFF. This chain connects TRBV27 to TRBJ1-1, with D unresolved. Germline V gene data show CDR1 as MNHEY and CDR2 as SMNVEV (reference sequence). The CDR3 sequence is 12 residues long.

The V gene is TRBV28, the J gene TRBJ2-3; 7 nucleotides align to TRBD2. The V segment lost 6 bases and the J segment 1 base; nucleotides outside the gene matches: 4. This CDR3 comprises 14 residues. The germline V gene has CDR1 MDHEN and CDR2 SYDVKM. CDR3 sequence reads: CASRDLAGTDTQYF. DNA of the CDR3: TGTGCCAGCAGAGACCTAGCGGGCACAGATACGCAGTATTTT.

This clonotype appeared many times. V usage is TRBV27 and J usage is TRBJ1-5; D may be TRBD1 (6 bases). This CDR3 has 15 residues. Germline V lookup: CDR1 MNHEY, CDR2 SMNVEV (reference sequence). Trimming cost V 6 bases and J 2 bases, with 14 bases left between them. The CDR3 loop is CASSPGHGGNQPQHF. The CDR3 DNA sequence: TGTGCCAGCAGCCCGGGACATGGGGGCAATCAGCCCCAGCATTTT.

This clonotype was seen repeatedly, ten times or more. The J gene is TRBJ2-7, the V gene TRBV3-1; 7 bases fit TRBD1. This CDR3 spans 15 amino acids. Trimming removed 2 bases from V and 6 bases from J; junction bases left unmatched: 10. Germline lookup yields CDR1 LGHDT and CDR2 YNNKEL (reference sequence). The CDR3 region is CASSQLRQGAGEQYF. In DNA form, the CDR3 reads TGTGCCAGCAGCCAATTACGACAGGGCGCCGGCGAGCAGTACTTC.

This clonotype was found many times. The chain uses TRBV3-1 and TRBJ2-7; the D gene is possibly TRBD1 (6 bases). The CDR3 contains 19 residues. The germline gives CDR1 LGHDT, CDR2 YNNKEL (reference sequence). V lost 2 bases and J lost 0, with 23 bases in between. CDR3 in amino acids: CASSQRWSRQAIFSYEQYF. The CDR3 nucleotides read TGTGCCAGCAGCCAAAGATGGAGCCGACAGGCCATATTCTCCTACGAGCAGTACTTC.

This clonotype was recorded at least ten times. The genes are TRBV30 and TRBJ2-1; TRBD1 matches 9 bases. With 3 bases clipped from V and 8 bases from J, the junction kept 2 bases outside the gene matches. The CDR3 extends over 12 amino acids. Germline assignment: CDR1 GTSNPN and CDR2 SVGIG (reference sequence). The CDR3, as DNA: TGTGCCTGGAGGGGACAGGGCGATGAGCAGTTCTTC. Residues: CAWRGQGDEQFF. Full variable domain (rest looked up from reference TRBV30 and TRBJ2-1): SQTIHQWPATLVQPVGSPLSLECTVEGTSNPNLYWYRQAAGRGLQLLFYSVGIGQISSEVPQNLSASRPQDRQFILSSKKLLLSDSGFYLCAWRGQGDEQFFGPGTRLTVL.

This clonotype was detected a few times. The chain is built from TRBV19 and TRBJ2-1; D gene uncertain. Germline CDR1 and CDR2: LNHDA and SQIVND (reference sequence). Trimming pared 3 bases from V and 9 bases from J, leaving 12 bases between. This CDR3 spans 13 amino acids. The CDR3 is CASSIRLPSEQFF. CDR3 coding DNA: TGTGCCAGTAGTATTCGCCTTCCATCTGAGCAGTTCTTC.

This clonotype was counted at least ten times. This chain links TRBV6-5 with TRBJ1-1; D is uncertain. With 2 bases removed from V and 2 bases from J, the gap between germline ends came to 6 bases. CDR1 MNHEY and CDR2 SVGAGI come from the germline V gene. The CDR3 runs to 13 residues. The CDR3 here is CASSYEHNTEAFF. CDR3 coding DNA: TGTGCCAGCAGTTACGAACATAACACTGAAGCTTTCTTT.

The V call is TRBV27, the J call TRBJ2-6, with D unclear. Germline V gives CDR1 MNHEY, CDR2 SMNVEV (reference sequence). The CDR3 contains 15 residues. Trimming took off 6 bases at V and 0 bases at J, with 9 bases between the two ends. The CDR3 region has the DNA TGTGCCAGCAGCCGTACTACCTCTGGGGCCAACGTCCTGACTTTC. It yields the protein CASSRTTSGANVLTF.

This clonotype was seen a few times. The CDR3 coding sequence is TGTGCCAGCAGCGTAGGAGGGGGTGAGCAGTTCTTC. Protein: CASSVGGGEQFF. This chain joins TRBV9 and TRBJ2-1; tentatively, D is TRBD1 (6 bases). Germline V lookup: CDR1 SGDLS, CDR2 YYNGEE. The CDR3 has 12 residues. The V and J ends lost 0 bases and 9 bases respectively, with 7 bases between them.

This clonotype showed up many times. The chain is built from TRBV3-1 and TRBJ2-5; TRBD2 is a possible D gene (6 bases). The J call could be wrong; TRBJ2-1 is a better fit for the DNA end. The germline V gene has CDR1 LGHDT and CDR2 YNNKEL (reference sequence). The CDR3 has 16 residues. The CDR3 loop is CASSQRALAAYNEQFF. DNA for the CDR3: TGTGCCAGCAGCCAAAGGGCACTAGCAGCCTACAATGAGCAGTTCTTC.

This clonotype was seen repeatedly, ten times or more. CDR3 sequence (DNA): TGCAGTGCTAATCTTGGGCGGAATAACTATGGCTACACCTTC. This sequence encodes CSANLGRNNYGYTF. This rearrangement joins TRBV20-1 to TRBJ1-2; D uncertain. The V gene's germline CDR1 is DFQATT and CDR2 SNEGSKA (reference sequence). Trimming left V 4 bases short and J 1 base short, with 13 bases between. The CDR3 is 14 amino acids.